This T cell receptor (beta chain) came from a study of lymphopenia after photon versus proton radiotherapy. Study-wide results and caveats: Survival link was tested only in deceased patients; proton benefit remains a possibility. Relative stability marked proton patients; photon patients lost diversity and naive cells. Post-nadir TCR diversity decline inversely tracked overall survival among those who died.

Germline CDR1 and CDR2: MNHNY and SVGAGI (reference sequence). The V segment lost 8 bases and the J segment 7 bases; nucleotides outside the gene matches: 8. This CDR3 region has 15 residues. Regarding this clone: No antigen is known for it.

Generated by immunoSEQ multiplex PCR, the TCRdb table keeps only in-frame clones and is missing some. The table lists roughly 40,000 clones, 70% to 90% of them singletons. The V call is TRBV6-6, the J call TRBJ2-1, with 13 bases aligning to TRBD2. This sequence originates from a woman in her 70s with pancreatic cancer. Some clones in this sample may be carry-over from other donors' samples. The material was peripheral blood, obtained from a patient treated with proton-based radiotherapy. The CDR3 coding sequence is TGTGCCAGCGCCACCGGGACTAGCGGGATAAATGAGCAGTTCTTC. It encodes CASATGTSGINEQFF.